The clone carrying this T cell receptor (beta chain) showed up many times. Its antigen is still unknown. V was pared by 4 bases and J by 7 bases, with 11 bases between. The germline V gene encodes CDR1 SNHLY and CDR2 FYNNEI. The CDR3 runs to 14 residues. This sample is drawn from a study of neurological immune-mediated disorders. Study-wide findings and caveats: Multiple sclerosis patients had less TCR clonal expansion than even healthy controls, unlike HTLV-1-associated myelopathy. None of the CDR3 amino acid sequences of expanded clones were shared across subjects, and this suggested private repertoires in all groups.

MiXCR was run by TCRdb on the 5' RACE reads, yielding one entry per CDR3 protein. This table has about 38,000 distinct CDR3 sequences, 11% appearing once. Time point of the sample: technical triplicate 1. PBMCs stored at -80 C, 2 million in total, were the source of the unsorted libraries. This sequence originates from a man between 60 and 75 years old with HTLV-1-associated myelopathy (HAM/TSP). The chain joins TRBV2 to TRBJ1-6, with no clear D. The sequenced sample was PBMCs. The CDR3 DNA reads TGTGCCAGCAGTGCGGGGTCTTTGAATTCACCCCTCCACTTT. Translating gives CASSAGSLNSPLHF. Complete variable domain (other parts from reference TRBV2 and TRBJ1-6): EPEVTQTPSHQVTQMGQEVILRCVPISNHLYFYWYRQILGQKVEFLVSFYNNEISEKSEIFDDQFSVERPDGSNFTLKIRSTKLEDSAMYFCASSAGSLNSPLHFGNGTRLTVT.